This TCR beta chain was recovered during a study of T cell repertoires in cytomegalovirus infection. Whole-study context: From public TCR beta signatures came an indication of both CMV infection and matching HLA type. Study findings and constraints: There were carriers of CMV plus the relevant HLA, and cumulative public TCR beta family frequency identified them.

J gave up 0 bases and V 6 bases, and 4 bases lay outside the gene matches. The CDR3 consists of 14 residues. TCRdb processed the reads anew with MiXCR; each CDR3 protein has one entry. There are 630,000 or so distinct CDR3 sequences in the sample; approximately 24% occur only once, and roughly 8% lies in the top ten. At least ten counts were recorded for this clonotype. Its matching antigen is unknown. The rearrangement joins TRBV12-3 or TRBV12-4 to TRBJ2-7; 8 bases line up with TRBD1. Sequences were obtained from CD8+ T cells from PBMCs. The source is a human donor in good health (CMV status not recorded). Some clones in this sample may be carry-over from other donors' samples. The CDR3 region is CASSSGQGSYEQYF. CDR3 bases: TGTGCCAGCAGCTCCGGACAGGGCTCCTACGAGCAGTACTTC.